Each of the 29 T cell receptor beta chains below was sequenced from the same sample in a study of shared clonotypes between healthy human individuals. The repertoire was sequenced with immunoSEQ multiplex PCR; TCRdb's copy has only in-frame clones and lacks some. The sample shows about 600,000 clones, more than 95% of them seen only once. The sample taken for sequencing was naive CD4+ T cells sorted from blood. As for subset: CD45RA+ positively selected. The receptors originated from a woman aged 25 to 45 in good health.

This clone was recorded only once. Written as DNA, the CDR3 is TGTGCCAGCAGCTCTGGACAGTTTTTTTACGAGCAGTACTTC. Translated: CASSSGQFFYEQYF. The chain employs TRBV7-8 and TRBJ2-7, with a tentative D call TRBD1 (6 bases). Germline CDR1 SGHVS, CDR2 FQNEAQ. This CDR3 has 14 residues. Trimming shortened V by 4 bases and J by 4 bases, and 14 bases separated the two germline ends. The full variable domain, in which reference TRBV7-8 and TRBJ2-7 provide the parts outside the CDR3, is GAGVSQSPRYKVAKRGQDVALRCDPISGHVSLFWYQQALGQGPEFLTYFQNEAQLDKSGLPSDRFFAERPEGSVSTLKIQRTQQEDSAVYLCASSSGQFFYEQYFGPGTRLTVT.

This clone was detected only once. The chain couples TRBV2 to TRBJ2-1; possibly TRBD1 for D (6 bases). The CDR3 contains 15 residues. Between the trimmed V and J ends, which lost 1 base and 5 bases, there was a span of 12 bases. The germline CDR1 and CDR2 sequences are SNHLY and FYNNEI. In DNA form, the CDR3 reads TGTGCCAGCAGTGAAGAGGGGGACCCTCACAATGAGCAGTTCTTC. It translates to CASSEEGDPHNEQFF.

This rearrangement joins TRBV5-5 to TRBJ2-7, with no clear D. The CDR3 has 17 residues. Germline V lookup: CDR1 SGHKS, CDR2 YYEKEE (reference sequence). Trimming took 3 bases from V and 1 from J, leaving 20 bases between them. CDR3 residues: CASSSIYRSGPSYEQYF. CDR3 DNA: TGTGCCAGCAGCTCGATTTACCGTTCGGGCCCTTCCTACGAGCAGTACTTC.

CDR3 residues: CASSGTALNTEAFF. The CDR3 DNA is TGCGCCAGCAGCGGGACAGCTTTGAACACTGAAGCTTTCTTT. The chain carries TRBV5-1 and TRBJ1-1; TRBD1 aligns across 7 bases. CDR1 and CDR2 (germline): SGHRS, YFSETQ. This CDR3 has 14 residues. After removal of 4 bases from V and 0 bases from J, the junction contained 3 bases not matched to a gene.

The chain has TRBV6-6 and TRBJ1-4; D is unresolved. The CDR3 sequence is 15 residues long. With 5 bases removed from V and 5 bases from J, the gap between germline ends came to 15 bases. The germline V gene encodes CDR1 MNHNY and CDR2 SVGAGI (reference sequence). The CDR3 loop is CASSDEETSNEKLFF. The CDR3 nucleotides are TGTGCCAGCAGTGACGAGGAGACCTCGAATGAAAAACTGTTTTTT.

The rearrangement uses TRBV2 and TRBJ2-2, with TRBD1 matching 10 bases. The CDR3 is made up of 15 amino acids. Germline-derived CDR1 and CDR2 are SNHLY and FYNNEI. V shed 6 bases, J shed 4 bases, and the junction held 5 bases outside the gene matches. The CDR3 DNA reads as TGTGCCAGCAGCCGACAGGGGGCTGTCACCGGGGAGCTGTTTTTT. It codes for CASSRQGAVTGELFF.

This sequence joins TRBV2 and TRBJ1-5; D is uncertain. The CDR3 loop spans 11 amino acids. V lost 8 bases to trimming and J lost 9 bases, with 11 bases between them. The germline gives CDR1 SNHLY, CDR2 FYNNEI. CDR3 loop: CASGIFGPQHF. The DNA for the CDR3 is TGTGCCAGCGGGATCTTTGGGCCCCAGCATTTT.

The CDR3 loop is CASSPDPFGTYEQYF. The CDR3 DNA reads TGTGCCAGCAGCCCAGACCCATTCGGAACCTACGAGCAGTACTTC. The chain has TRBV7-8 and TRBJ2-7, with no clear D. The germline V gene encodes CDR1 SGHVS and CDR2 FQNEAQ. This CDR3 comprises 15 residues. Deletions cut 5 bases from V and 2 bases from J, with 16 bases between.

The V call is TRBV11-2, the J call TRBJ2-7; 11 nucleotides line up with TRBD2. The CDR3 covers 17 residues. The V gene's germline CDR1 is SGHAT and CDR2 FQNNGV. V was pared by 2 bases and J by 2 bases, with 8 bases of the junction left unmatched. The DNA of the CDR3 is TGTGCCAGCAGCTTACACTCACCGGGACTAGCGGCCTACGAGCAGTACTTC. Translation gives CASSLHSPGLAAYEQYF.

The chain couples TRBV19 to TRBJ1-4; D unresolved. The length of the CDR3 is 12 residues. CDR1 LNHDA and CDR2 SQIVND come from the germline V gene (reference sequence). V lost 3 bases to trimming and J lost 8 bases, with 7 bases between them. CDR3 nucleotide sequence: TGTGCCAGTAGTATGCAGAGAGAAAAACTGTTTTTT. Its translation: CASSMQREKLFF.

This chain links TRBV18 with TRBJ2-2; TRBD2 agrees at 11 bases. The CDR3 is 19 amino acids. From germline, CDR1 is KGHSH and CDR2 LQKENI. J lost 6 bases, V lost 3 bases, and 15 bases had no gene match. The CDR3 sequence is CASSPLGLAGRGTAGELFF. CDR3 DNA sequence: TGTGCCAGCTCACCGCTCGGACTAGCGGGCCGTGGGACCGCCGGGGAGCTGTTTTTT.

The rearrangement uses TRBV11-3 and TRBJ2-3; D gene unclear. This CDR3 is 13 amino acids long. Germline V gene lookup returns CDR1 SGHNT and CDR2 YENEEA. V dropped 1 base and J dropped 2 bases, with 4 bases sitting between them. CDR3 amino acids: CASSLGPTDTQYF. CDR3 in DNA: TGTGCCAGCAGCTTAGGGCCCACAGATACGCAGTATTTT.

The CDR3 coding sequence is TGCGCCAGCAGCTTGGCCGATAGCCTAACCTCCTACGAGCAGTACTTC. Translated: CASSLADSLTSYEQYF. The chain carries TRBV5-1 and TRBJ2-7; D ambiguous. This CDR3 spans 16 amino acids. V dropped 0 bases and J dropped 0 bases, with 13 bases sitting between them. Germline values: CDR1 SGHRS, CDR2 YFSETQ.

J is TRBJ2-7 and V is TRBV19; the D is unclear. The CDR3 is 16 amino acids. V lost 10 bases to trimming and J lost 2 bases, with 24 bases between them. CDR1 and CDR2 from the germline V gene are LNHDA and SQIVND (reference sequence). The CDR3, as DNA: TGTGCCACTAAACCCACTTCGGTTAACGCTGCCTACGAGCAGTACTTC. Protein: CATKPTSVNAAYEQYF.

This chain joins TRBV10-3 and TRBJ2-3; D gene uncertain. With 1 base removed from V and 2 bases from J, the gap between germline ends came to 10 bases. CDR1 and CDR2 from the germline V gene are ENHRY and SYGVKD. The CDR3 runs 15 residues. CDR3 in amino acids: CAISEYRTPTDTQYF. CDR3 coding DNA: TGTGCCATCAGTGAGTATCGGACCCCCACAGATACGCAGTATTTT.

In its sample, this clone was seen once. The CDR3 spells CASGTWGPNTEAFF. Here the CDR3 DNA reads TGTGCCAGCGGGACTTGGGGACCGAACACTGAAGCTTTCTTT. This chain connects TRBV28 to TRBJ1-1; possibly TRBD1 for D (5 bases). This CDR3 has 14 amino acids. The V end was cut by 8 bases, the J end by 1 base, with 14 bases between. CDR1 is MDHEN, CDR2 SYDVKM, per germline.

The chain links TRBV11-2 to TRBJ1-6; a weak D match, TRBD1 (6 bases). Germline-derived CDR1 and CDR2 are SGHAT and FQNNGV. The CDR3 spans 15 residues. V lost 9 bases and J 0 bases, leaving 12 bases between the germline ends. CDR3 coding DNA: TGTGCCAGTCGAGACAGGAGCTCCTATAATTCACCCCTCCACTTT. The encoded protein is CASRDRSSYNSPLHF.

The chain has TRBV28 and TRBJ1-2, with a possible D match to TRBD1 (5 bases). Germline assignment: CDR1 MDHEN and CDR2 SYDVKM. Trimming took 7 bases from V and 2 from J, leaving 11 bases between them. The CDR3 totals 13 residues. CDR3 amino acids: CASISGVNYGYTF. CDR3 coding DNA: TGTGCCAGCATTTCGGGGGTGAACTATGGCTACACCTTC.

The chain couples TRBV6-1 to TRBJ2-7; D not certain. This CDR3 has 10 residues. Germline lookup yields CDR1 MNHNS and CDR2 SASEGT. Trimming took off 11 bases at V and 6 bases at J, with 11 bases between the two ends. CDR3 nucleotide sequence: TGTGCCTCAGGATTTTCCGAGCAGTACTTC. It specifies CASGFSEQYF.

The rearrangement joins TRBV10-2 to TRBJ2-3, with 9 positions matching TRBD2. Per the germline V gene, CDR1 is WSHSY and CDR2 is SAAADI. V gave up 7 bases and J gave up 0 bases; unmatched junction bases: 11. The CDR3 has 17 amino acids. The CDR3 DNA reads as TGCGCCAGCAAAAATTGGGCTAGCGGGGTTAGCACAGATACGCAGTATTTT. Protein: CASKNWASGVSTDTQYF.

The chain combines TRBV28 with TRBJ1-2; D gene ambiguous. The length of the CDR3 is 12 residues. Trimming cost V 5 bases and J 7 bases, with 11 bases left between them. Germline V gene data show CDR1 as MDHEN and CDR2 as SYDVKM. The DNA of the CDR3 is TGTGCCAGCAGTCTTGGGTATAGTGGCTACACCTTC. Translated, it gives CASSLGYSGYTF.

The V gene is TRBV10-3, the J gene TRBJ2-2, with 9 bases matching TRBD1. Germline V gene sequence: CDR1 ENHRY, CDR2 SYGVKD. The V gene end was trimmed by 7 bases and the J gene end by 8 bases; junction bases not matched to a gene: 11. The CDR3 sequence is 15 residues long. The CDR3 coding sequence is TGTGCCATCAACCAACAGGGACAGGGAAATGGGGAGCTGTTTTTT. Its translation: CAINQQGQGNGELFF.

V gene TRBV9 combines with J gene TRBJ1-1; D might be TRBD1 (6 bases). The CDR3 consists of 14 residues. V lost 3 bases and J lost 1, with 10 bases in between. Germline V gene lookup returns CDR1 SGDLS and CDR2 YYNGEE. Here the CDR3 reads CASSAGGKNTEAFF. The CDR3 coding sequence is TGTGCCAGCAGCGCGGGGGGCAAGAACACTGAAGCTTTCTTT.

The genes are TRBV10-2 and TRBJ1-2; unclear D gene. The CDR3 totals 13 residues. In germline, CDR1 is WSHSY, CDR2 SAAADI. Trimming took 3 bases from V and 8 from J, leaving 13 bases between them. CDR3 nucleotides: TGCGCCAGCAGTGATTTGGCCCGGACGGGCTACACCTTC. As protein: CASSDLARTGYTF.

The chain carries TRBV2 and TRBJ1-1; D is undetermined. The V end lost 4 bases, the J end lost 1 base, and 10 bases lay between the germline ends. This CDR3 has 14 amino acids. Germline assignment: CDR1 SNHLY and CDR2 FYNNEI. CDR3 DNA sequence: TGTGCCAGCAGTGCTCTACGAGGGAACACTGAAGCTTTCTTT. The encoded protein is CASSALRGNTEAFF.

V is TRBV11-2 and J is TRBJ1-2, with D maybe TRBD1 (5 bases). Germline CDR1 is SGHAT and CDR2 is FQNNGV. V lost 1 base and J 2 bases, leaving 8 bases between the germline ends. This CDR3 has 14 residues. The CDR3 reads CASSLVRDNYGYTF. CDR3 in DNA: TGTGCCAGCAGCTTAGTCCGGGACAACTATGGCTACACCTTC. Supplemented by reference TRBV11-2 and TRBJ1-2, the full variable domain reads EAGVAQSPRYKIIEKRQSVAFWCNPISGHATLYWYQQILGQGPKLLIQFQNNGVVDDSQLPKDRFSAERLKGVDSTLKIQPAKLEDSAVYLCASSLVRDNYGYTFGSGTRLTVV.

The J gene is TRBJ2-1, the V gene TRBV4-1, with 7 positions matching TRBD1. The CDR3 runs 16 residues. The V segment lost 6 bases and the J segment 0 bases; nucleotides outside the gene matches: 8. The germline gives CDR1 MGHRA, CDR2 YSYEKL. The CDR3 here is CASSLEGADSYNEQFF. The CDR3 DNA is TGCGCCAGCAGTCTCGAGGGGGCGGACTCCTACAATGAGCAGTTCTTC.

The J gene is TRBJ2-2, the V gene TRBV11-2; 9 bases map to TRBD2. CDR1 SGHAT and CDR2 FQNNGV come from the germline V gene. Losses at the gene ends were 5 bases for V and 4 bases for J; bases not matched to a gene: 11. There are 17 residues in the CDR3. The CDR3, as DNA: TGTGCCAGCAGCCCCCGGCGGGAGGGCCTGGGCACCGGGGAGCTGTTTTTT. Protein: CASSPRREGLGTGELFF. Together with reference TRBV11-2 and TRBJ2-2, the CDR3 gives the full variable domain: EAGVAQSPRYKIIEKRQSVAFWCNPISGHATLYWYQQILGQGPKLLIQFQNNGVVDDSQLPKDRFSAERLKGVDSTLKIQPAKLEDSAVYLCASSPRREGLGTGELFFGEGSRLTVL.

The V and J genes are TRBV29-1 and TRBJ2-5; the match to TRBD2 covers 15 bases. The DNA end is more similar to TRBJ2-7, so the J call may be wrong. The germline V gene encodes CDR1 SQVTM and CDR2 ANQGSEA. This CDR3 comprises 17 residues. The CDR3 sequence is CSVGTSGRGYLSYEQYF. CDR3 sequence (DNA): TGCAGCGTTGGGACTAGCGGGAGGGGATACCTCTCCTACGAGCAGTACTTC.